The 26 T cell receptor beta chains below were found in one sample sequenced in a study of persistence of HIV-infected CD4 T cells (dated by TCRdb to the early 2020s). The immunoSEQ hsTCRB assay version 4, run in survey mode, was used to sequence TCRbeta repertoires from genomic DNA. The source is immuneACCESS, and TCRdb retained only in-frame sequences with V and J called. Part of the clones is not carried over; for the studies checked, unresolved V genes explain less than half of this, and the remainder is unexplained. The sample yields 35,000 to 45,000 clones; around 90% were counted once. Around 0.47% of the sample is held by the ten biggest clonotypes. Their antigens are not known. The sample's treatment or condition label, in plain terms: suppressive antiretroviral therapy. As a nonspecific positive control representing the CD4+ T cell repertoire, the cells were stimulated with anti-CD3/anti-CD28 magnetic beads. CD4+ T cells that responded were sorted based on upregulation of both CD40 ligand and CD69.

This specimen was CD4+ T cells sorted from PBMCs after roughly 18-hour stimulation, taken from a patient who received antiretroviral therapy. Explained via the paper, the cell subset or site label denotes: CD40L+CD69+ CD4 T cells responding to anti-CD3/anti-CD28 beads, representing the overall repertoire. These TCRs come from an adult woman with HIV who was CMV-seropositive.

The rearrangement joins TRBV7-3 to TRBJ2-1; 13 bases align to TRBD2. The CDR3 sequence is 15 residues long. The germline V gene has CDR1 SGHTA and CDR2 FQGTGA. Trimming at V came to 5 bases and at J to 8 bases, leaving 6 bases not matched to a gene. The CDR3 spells CASSQLAGGPYEQFF. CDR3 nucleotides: TGTGCCAGCAGCCAACTAGCGGGGGGGCCCTATGAGCAGTTCTTC.

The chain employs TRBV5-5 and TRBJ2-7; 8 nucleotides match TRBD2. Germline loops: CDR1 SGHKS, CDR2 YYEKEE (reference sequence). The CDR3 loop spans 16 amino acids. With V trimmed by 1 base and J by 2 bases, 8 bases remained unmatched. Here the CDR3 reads CASSLRQAGVTYEQYF. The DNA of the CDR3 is TGTGCCAGCAGCTTGCGGCAAGCGGGGGTTACCTACGAGCAGTACTTC. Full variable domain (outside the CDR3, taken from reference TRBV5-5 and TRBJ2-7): DAGVTQSPTHLIKTRGQQVTLRCSPISGHKSVSWYQQVLGQGPQFIFQYYEKEERGRGNFPDRFSARQFPNYSSELNVNALLLGDSALYLCASSLRQAGVTYEQYFGPGTRLTVT.

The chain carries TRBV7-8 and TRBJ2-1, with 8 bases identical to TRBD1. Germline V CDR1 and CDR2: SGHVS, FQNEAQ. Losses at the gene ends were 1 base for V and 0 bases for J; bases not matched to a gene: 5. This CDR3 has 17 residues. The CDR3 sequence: CASSLGRTGRSYNEQFF. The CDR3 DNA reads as TGTGCCAGCAGCTTAGGTAGGACAGGGCGCTCCTACAATGAGCAGTTCTTC.

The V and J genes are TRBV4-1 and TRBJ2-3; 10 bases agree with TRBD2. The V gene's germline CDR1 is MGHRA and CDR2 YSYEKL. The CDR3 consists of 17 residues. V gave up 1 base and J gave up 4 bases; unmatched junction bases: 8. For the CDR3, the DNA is TGCGCCAGCAGCCAAGGGCCAGCGGGGGGGATCCCAGATACGCAGTATTTT. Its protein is CASSQGPAGGIPDTQYF.

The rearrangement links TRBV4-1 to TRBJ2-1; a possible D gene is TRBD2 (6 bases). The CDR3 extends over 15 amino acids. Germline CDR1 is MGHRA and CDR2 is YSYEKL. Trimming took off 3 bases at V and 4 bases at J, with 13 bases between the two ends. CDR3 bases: TGCGCCAGCAGCCAGGGTGGGACTGAGTACAATGAGCAGTTCTTC. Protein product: CASSQGGTEYNEQFF.

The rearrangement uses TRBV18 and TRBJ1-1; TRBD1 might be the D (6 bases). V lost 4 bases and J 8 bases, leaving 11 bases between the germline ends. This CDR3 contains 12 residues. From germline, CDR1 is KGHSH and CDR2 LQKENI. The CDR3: CASSRGQGEAFF. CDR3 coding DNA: TGTGCCAGCTCACGGGGGCAGGGCGAAGCTTTCTTT.

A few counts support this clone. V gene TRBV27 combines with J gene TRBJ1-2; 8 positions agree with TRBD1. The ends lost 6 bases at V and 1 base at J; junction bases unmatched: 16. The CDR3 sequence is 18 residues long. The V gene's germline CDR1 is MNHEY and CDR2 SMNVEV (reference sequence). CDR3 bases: TGTGCCAGCAGCTCTTCCGGACAGGGTGCCCAAGTTAACTATGGCTACACCTTC. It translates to CASSSSGQGAQVNYGYTF.

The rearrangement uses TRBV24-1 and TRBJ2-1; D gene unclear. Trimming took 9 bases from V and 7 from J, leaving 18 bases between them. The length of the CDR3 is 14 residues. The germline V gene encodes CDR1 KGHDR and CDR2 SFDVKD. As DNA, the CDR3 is TGTGCCACCTCCCTTACCCGGCTTCATAATGAGCAGTTCTTC. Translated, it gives CATSLTRLHNEQFF.

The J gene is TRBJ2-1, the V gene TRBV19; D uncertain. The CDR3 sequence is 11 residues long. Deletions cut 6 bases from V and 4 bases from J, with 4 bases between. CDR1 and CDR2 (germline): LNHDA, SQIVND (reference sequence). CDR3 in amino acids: CASREYNEQFF. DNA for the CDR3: TGTGCCAGTAGGGAATACAATGAGCAGTTCTTC.

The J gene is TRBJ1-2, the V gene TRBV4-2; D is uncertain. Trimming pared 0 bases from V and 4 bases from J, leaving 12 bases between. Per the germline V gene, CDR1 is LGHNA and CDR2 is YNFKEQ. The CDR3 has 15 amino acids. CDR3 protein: CASSQDAASVYGYTF. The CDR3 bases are TGTGCCAGCAGCCAAGATGCCGCAAGTGTCTATGGCTACACCTTC.

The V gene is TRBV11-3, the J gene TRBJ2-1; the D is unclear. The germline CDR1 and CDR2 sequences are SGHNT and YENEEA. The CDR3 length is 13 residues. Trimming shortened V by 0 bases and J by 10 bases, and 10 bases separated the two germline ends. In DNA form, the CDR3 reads TGTGCCAGCAGCTTAGATGCGGCTAACGAGCAGTTCTTC. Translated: CASSLDAANEQFF. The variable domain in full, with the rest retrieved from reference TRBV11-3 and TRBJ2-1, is EAGVVQSPRYKIIEKKQPVAFWCNPISGHNTLYWYLQNLGQGPELLIRYENEEAVDDSQLPKDRFSAERLKGVDSTLKIQPAELGDSAVYLCASSLDAANEQFFGPGTRLTVL.

CDR3 protein: CASSVGLLDGGGQYF. DNA for the CDR3: TGTGCCAGCAGTGTGGGACTTCTAGACGGGGGGGGGCAGTATTTT. The chain recombines TRBV2 with TRBJ2-3, with 8 bases aligning to TRBD2. Germline V CDR1 and CDR2: SNHLY, FYNNEI. The junction had 14 bases not matched to a gene; V was cut back by 4 bases and J by 11 bases. CDR3 length: 15 residues.

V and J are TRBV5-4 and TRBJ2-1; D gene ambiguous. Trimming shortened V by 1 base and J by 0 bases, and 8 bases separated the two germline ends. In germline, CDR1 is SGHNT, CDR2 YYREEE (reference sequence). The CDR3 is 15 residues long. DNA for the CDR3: TGTGCCAGCAGCTTGATGGGGTCCTCCTACAATGAGCAGTTCTTC. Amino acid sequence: CASSLMGSSYNEQFF.

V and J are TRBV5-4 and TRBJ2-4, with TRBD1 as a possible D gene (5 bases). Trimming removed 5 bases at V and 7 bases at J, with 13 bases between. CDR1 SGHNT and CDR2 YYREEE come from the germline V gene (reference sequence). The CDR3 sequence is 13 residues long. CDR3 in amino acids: CASSPDRWNIQYF. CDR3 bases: TGTGCCAGCAGTCCTGACAGATGGAACATTCAGTACTTC.

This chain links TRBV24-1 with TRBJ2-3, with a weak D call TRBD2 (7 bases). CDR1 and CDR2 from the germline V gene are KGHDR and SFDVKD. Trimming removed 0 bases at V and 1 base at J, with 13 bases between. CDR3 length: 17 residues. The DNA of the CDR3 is TGTGCCACCAGTGATTTGAGGGGGGGCGGTGGCACAGATACGCAGTATTTT. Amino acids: CATSDLRGGGGTDTQYF.

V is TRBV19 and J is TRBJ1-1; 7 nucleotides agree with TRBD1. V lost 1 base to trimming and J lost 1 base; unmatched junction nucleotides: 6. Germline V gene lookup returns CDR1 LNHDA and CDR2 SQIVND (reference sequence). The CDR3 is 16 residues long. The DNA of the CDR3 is TGTGCCAGTAGTATAGTTCCGGGACAGCCGAACACTGAAGCTTTCTTT. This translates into CASSIVPGQPNTEAFF.

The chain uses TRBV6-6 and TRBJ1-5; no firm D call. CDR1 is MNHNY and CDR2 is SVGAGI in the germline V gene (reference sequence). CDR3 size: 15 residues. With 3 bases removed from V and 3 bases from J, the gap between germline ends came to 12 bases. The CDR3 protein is CASSYDQVDNQPQHF. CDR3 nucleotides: TGTGCCAGCAGTTATGACCAGGTTGACAATCAGCCCCAGCATTTT.

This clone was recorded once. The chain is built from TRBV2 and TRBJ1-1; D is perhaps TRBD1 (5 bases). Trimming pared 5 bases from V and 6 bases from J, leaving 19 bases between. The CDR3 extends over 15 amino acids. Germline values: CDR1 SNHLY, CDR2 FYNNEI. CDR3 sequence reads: CASSPDRGKVPEAFF. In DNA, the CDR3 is TGTGCCAGCAGTCCAGATCGGGGGAAGGTCCCTGAAGCTTTCTTT.

CDR3 DNA sequence: TGTGCCAGCAGCCCAGTTGACTTACGGGGTGAGCAGTTCTTC. Translating it yields CASSPVDLRGEQFF. The chain carries TRBV7-6 and TRBJ2-1; D possibly corresponds to TRBD2 (5 bases). Trimming took 5 bases from V and 9 from J, leaving 17 bases between them. The CDR3 runs to 14 residues. Germline V gene data show CDR1 as SGHVS and CDR2 as FNYEAQ.

The CDR3 is CATIPRPGELFF. The CDR3 nucleotides read TGTGCCACCATTCCAAGGCCCGGGGAGCTGTTTTTT. This chain joins TRBV15 and TRBJ2-2; D remains unclear. The CDR3 sequence is 12 residues long. The germline V and J ends were trimmed by 7 bases and 6 bases, with 9 bases remaining between them. CDR1 and CDR2 (germline): LNHNV, YYDKDF (reference sequence).

The CDR3 protein is CAWKPPGTPGAKNIQYF. The CDR3 bases are TGTGCCTGGAAACCCCCCGGGACCCCAGGGGCCAAAAACATTCAGTACTTC. The chain has TRBV30 and TRBJ2-4; D tentatively reads TRBD1 or TRBD2 (5 bases each). The CDR3 runs to 17 residues. The germline V gene encodes CDR1 GTSNPN and CDR2 SVGIG (reference sequence). V gave up 4 bases and J gave up 1 base, with 20 bases separating them.

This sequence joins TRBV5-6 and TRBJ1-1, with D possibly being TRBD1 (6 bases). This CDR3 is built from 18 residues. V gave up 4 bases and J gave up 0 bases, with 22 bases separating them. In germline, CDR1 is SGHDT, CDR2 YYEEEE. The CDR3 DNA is TGTGCCAGCAGCGATTCAGGACAGCTTCAAAACATGAACACTGAAGCTTTCTTT. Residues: CASSDSGQLQNMNTEAFF.

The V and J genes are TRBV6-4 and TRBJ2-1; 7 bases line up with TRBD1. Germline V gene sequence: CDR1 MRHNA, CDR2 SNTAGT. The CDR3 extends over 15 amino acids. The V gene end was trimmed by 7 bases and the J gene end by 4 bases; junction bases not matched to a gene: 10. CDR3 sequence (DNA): TGTGCCAGCACCCTAAGACAGGGTAGATACAATGAGCAGTTCTTC. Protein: CASTLRQGRYNEQFF.

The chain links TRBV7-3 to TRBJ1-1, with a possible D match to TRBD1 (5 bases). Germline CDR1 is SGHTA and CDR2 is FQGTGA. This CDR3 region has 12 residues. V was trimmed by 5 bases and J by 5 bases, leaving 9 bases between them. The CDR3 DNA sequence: TGTGCCAGCAGCCGGGGGGGTACTGAAGCTTTCTTT. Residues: CASSRGGTEAFF.

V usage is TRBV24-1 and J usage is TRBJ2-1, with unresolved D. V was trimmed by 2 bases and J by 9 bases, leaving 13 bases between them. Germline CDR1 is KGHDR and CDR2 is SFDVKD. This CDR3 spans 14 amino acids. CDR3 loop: CATSDSGPHIEQFF. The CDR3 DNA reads TGTGCCACCAGTGATTCCGGACCCCACATTGAGCAGTTCTTC.

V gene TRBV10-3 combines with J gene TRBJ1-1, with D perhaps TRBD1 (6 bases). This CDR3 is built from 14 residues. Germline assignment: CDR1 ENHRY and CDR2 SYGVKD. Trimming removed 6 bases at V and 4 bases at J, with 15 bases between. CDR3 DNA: TGTGCCATCAGCCTGGACAGACTGGGCACTGAAGCTTTCTTT. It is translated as CAISLDRLGTEAFF.